Ten or more counts support the clone carrying this TCR beta chain. Its antigen is undetermined. Unsorted libraries were derived from 2 million PBMCs stored at -80 C. Germline assignment: CDR1 SGHAT and CDR2 FQNNGV. The CDR3 loop spans 13 amino acids. V was clipped by 4 bases and J by 7 bases, with 13 bases between them. This sample stems from a study of neurological immune-mediated disorders. Regarding the study as a whole: One cluster of related CDR3 sequences contained, by phylogenetic grouping, the repertoires of 18 of 34 multiple sclerosis patients and formed a possible signature.

The making of cDNA relied on 5'RACE with 10-nucleotide random UMIs. The authors obtained over 200 million TCR-beta sequences from 15-18 subjects per sequencing run. TCRdb re-called the 5' RACE reads through MiXCR, storing one row per CDR3 protein. The table shows roughly 32,000 distinct CDR3 sequences, with 3.8% occurring only once. The sample taken for sequencing was PBMCs. The TCR was taken from a man aged 25-40 years with multiple sclerosis. This chain links TRBV11-2 with TRBJ1-2; tentatively, D is TRBD1 (6 bases). CDR3 sequence (DNA): TGTGCCAGCAGCTACTCGACAGGTCGTGGCTACACCTTC. Protein product: CASSYSTGRGYTF.